The 4 T cell receptor beta chains below come from one sample, sequenced in a study of blood T cell repertoires in COVID-19 (dated by TCRdb to the early 2020s). Library preparation was by the immunoSEQ multiplex PCR assay. What TCRdb holds here is the immuneACCESS table cut down to in-frame rearrangements. Part of the clones is not present; checked against another copy, under half of the missing clones reflect an unresolved V gene, and the others are unexplained. The sample records a few hundred thousand clones, roughly 86% of which are singletons. Jointly, the top ten make up 1.5% to 2.5% of the sample. The sequencing sample was made of PBMCs or T cells enriched from blood (not recorded which). These receptor sequences come from a middle-aged man in a cohort exposed to, infected with or recovered from COVID-19 (not recorded which).

The V gene is TRBV6-5, the J gene TRBJ1-1; 7 bases fit TRBD1. Germline assignment: CDR1 MNHEY and CDR2 SVGAGI. This CDR3 has 13 amino acids. The J segment lost 5 bases and the V segment lost 8 bases, leaving 8 bases of the junction unmatched. The DNA of the CDR3 is TGTGCCAGCCTAAGTCTACAGGGGACTGAAGCTTTCTTT. It codes for CASLSLQGTEAFF.

This clone was recorded once. The chain recombines TRBV4-2 with TRBJ2-7; 7 nucleotides align to TRBD1. This CDR3 spans 14 amino acids. V was pared by 6 bases and J by 1 base, with 6 bases of the junction left unmatched. CDR1 and CDR2 (germline): LGHNA, YNFKEQ. The DNA for the CDR3 is TGTGCCAGCAGTACAGGGGCGGTTTCCTACGAGCAGTACTTC. Translation gives CASSTGAVSYEQYF.

The chain carries TRBV5-1 and TRBJ1-4, with no clear D. Trimming left V 0 bases short and J 8 bases short, with 11 bases between. The CDR3 spans 14 residues. In germline, CDR1 is SGHRS, CDR2 YFSETQ. CDR3 region: CASSLEGGWEKLFF. CDR3 nucleotides: TGCGCCAGCAGCTTGGAAGGCGGGTGGGAAAAACTGTTTTTT.

The V call is TRBV11-2, the J call TRBJ1-2, with D perhaps TRBD1 (5 bases). V was cut by 5 bases and J by 2 bases, with 18 bases left in between. Germline V lookup: CDR1 SGHAT, CDR2 FQNNGV. CDR3 length: 16 residues. In DNA form, the CDR3 reads TGTGCCAGCAGCCCAGTCCGGGACTCAAAGAACTATGGCTACACCTTC. It translates to CASSPVRDSKNYGYTF.